This TCR beta chain is from a study of shared clonotypes between healthy human individuals. Study-wide results and limits: Incompleteness in sorted-subset sequencing, despite large depth, was shown by rarefaction.

Authors' data handling: Junction-only sequences produced by ImmunoSEQ had no quality scores, so filtering differed. Produced via immunoSEQ multiplex PCR; TCRdb's table is partial and in-frame only. D and trimming were read from the DNA, whereas the V and J calls and clone size are those reported in that table. Of about 2.4 million clones in the sample, roughly 93% are singletons; the top ten hold about 0.34%. In its sample, this clone was seen once. Its antigen is not known. This specimen includes other DNA sequences encoding the same CDR3. From germline, CDR1 is SGHRS and CDR2 YFSETQ. The germline V and J ends were trimmed by 4 bases and 2 bases, with 11 bases remaining between them. The CDR3 is made up of 14 amino acids. The authors divided CD4+ cells into CD45RA+ naive and CD45RA-negative memory subsets.

The chain is built from TRBV5-1 and TRBJ2-3, with D possibly called TRBD1 or TRBD2 (5 bases each). The TCR originated in a man aged 18 to 30 in good health. Some clones in this sample may be carry-over from other donors' samples. Input material: naive CD4+ T cells from PBMCs. Subset meaning: CD45RA+ positively selected. The CDR3 here is CASSPPGTTDTQYF. DNA for the CDR3: TGCGCCAGCAGCCCACCCGGGACCACAGATACGCAGTATTTT.